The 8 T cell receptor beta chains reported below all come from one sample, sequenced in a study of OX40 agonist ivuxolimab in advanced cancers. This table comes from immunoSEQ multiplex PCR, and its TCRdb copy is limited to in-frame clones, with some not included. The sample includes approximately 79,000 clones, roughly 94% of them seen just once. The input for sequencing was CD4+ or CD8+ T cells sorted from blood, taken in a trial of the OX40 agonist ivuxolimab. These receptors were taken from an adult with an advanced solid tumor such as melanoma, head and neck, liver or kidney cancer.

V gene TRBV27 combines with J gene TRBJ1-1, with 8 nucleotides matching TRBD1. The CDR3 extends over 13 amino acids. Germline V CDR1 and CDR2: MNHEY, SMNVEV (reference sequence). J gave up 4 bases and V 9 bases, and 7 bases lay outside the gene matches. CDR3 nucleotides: TGTGCCAGTACAGGGGGAAGGGGCACTGAAGCTTTCTTT. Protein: CASTGGRGTEAFF.

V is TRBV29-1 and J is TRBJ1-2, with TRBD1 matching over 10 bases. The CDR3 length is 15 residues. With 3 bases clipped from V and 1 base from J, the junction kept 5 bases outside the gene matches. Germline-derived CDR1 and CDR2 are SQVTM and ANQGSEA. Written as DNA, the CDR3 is TGCAGCGTTGACACGTGGGACAGGGGTAACTATGGCTACACCTTC. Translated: CSVDTWDRGNYGYTF.

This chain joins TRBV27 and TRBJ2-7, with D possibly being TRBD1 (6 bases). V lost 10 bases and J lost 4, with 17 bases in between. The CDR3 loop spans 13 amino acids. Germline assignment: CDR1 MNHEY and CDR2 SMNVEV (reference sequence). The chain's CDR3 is CATRPGHLYEQYF. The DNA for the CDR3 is TGTGCCACCCGTCCGGGACACCTGTACGAGCAGTACTTC.

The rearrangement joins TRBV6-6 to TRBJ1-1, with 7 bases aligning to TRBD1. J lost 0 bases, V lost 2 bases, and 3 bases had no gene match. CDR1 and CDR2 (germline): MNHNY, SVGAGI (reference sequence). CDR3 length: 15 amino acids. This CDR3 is CASSYRTGMNTEAFF. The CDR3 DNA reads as TGTGCCAGCAGTTACCGGACAGGTATGAACACTGAAGCTTTCTTT.

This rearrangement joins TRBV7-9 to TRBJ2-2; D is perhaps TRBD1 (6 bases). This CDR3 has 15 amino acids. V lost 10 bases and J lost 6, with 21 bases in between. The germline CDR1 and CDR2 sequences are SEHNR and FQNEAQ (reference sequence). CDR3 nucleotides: TGTGCCACCGAACCCACAGGGAGAAGTCCCGGGGAGCTGTTTTTT. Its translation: CATEPTGRSPGELFF.

The CDR3, as DNA: TGTGCCAGAAGCTTGGCCAAGGGGAACGGGCCCCAGCATTTT. It translates to CARSLAKGNGPQHF. The rearrangement links TRBV5-3 to TRBJ1-5; D may be TRBD1 (5 bases). TRBV5-3 is noted as an ORF with a role that remains uncertain. The CDR3 length is 14 residues. Trimming removed 0 bases from V and 9 bases from J, with 13 bases in between.

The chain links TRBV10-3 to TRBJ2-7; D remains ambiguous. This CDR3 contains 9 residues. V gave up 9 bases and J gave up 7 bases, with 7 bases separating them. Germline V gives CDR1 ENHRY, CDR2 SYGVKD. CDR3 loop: CAITGEQYF. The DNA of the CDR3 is TGTGCCATAACCGGGGAGCAGTACTTC.

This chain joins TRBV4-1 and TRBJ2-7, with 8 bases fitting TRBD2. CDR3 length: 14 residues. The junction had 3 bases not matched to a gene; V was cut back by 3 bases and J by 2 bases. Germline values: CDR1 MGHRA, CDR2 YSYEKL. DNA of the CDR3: TGCGCCAGCAGCCACCGCGGGGGGACCTACGAGCAGTACTTC. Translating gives CASSHRGGTYEQYF.